One and the same sample provided the 28 T cell receptor beta chains below, sequenced in a study of blood T cell repertoires in COVID-19. Repertoires were generated with immunoSEQ multiplex PCR, while TCRdb's copy carries only in-frame clones and drops some. The data hold more than 250,000 clones, with roughly 85% observed a single time. The material sequenced was PBMCs or T cells enriched from blood (not recorded which). These receptors were obtained from a man aged 30-40 years who had recovered from COVID-19.

The chain joins TRBV27 to TRBJ1-2, with 10 bases identical to TRBD1. V gave up 2 bases and J gave up 7 bases; unmatched junction bases: 4. Germline CDR1 reads MNHEY; CDR2 reads SMNVEV (reference sequence). CDR3 length equals 14 residues. DNA of the CDR3: TGTGCCAGCAGTTTAAGACAGGGGGCGGTTGGCTACACCTTC. Its protein is CASSLRQGAVGYTF.

Here the CDR3 reads CASSTAGTGSDSPLHF. The DNA for the CDR3 is TGTGCCAGTAGTACTGCCGGGACAGGGTCGGATTCACCCCTCCACTTT. V is TRBV19 and J is TRBJ1-6, with 9 bases identical to TRBD1. Per germline, CDR1 LNHDA and CDR2 SQIVND (reference sequence). V lost 4 bases, J lost 8 bases, and 9 bases stayed unmatched. The CDR3 spans 16 residues.

The rearrangement links TRBV30 to TRBJ2-2, with 9 positions matching TRBD1. V was clipped by 1 base and J by 5 bases; unmatched bases: 2. The CDR3 runs 14 residues. Germline CDR1 and CDR2: GTSNPN and SVGIG (reference sequence). For the CDR3, the DNA is TGTGCCTGGAGTGCCGGGACAGGGACCGGGGAGCTGTTTTTT. Its translation: CAWSAGTGTGELFF. Supplemented by reference TRBV30 and TRBJ2-2, the full variable domain reads SQTIHQWPATLVQPVGSPLSLECTVEGTSNPNLYWYRQAAGRGLQLLFYSVGIGQISSEVPQNLSASRPQDRQFILSSKKLLLSDSGFYLCAWSAGTGTGELFFGEGSRLTVL.

This clone was counted a few times. The genes are TRBV10-3 and TRBJ2-7, with D perhaps matching TRBD1 (6 bases). Germline V gene lookup returns CDR1 ENHRY and CDR2 SYGVKD. This CDR3 has 13 residues. V was trimmed by 6 bases and J by 2 bases, leaving 11 bases between them. This CDR3 is CAISNGQPYEQYF. DNA for the CDR3: TGTGCCATCAGCAACGGACAGCCCTACGAGCAGTACTTC.

The V and J genes are TRBV6-9 and TRBJ2-1; TRBD2 might be the D (6 bases). Germline V gene sequence: CDR1 MNHGY, CDR2 SVAAGI. This CDR3 has 16 residues. The germline V and J ends were trimmed by 6 bases and 0 bases, with 15 bases remaining between them. For the CDR3, the DNA is TGTGCCAGCAGCCCAACTACTAGCTGCTCCTACAATGAGCAGTTCTTC. Its protein product is CASSPTTSCSYNEQFF.

The rearrangement links TRBV5-4 to TRBJ1-2; no clear D. CDR1 and CDR2 (germline): SGHNT, YYREEE (reference sequence). There are 15 residues in the CDR3. The germline V and J ends were trimmed by 2 bases and 1 base, with 12 bases remaining between them. In DNA form, the CDR3 reads TGTGCCAGCAGCTTTCCCGGAGGAGATAACTATGGCTACACCTTC. Translating gives CASSFPGGDNYGYTF.

The rearrangement uses TRBV15 and TRBJ1-5; TRBD1 matches 7 bases. The CDR3 length is 16 residues. Germline assignment: CDR1 LNHNV and CDR2 YYDKDF (reference sequence). After removal of 3 bases from V and 4 bases from J, the junction contained 9 bases not matched to a gene. CDR3 region: CATSSMGTALNQPQHF. The CDR3 DNA is TGTGCCACCAGCAGCATGGGGACAGCCCTAAATCAGCCCCAGCATTTT.

This chain uses TRBV10-3 with TRBJ2-2, with TRBD2 matching over 7 bases. The CDR3 runs to 13 residues. Germline V lookup: CDR1 ENHRY, CDR2 SYGVKD. With 10 bases clipped from V and 8 bases from J, the junction kept 10 bases outside the gene matches. The CDR3 bases are TGTGCCACCCCGGGGAGGGGTGTTGGGGAGCTGTTTTTT. Its protein product is CATPGRGVGELFF.

The rearrangement links TRBV29-1 to TRBJ2-7, with a possible D match to TRBD1 (5 bases). The CDR3 sequence is 14 residues long. Germline V gene data show CDR1 as SQVTM and CDR2 as ANQGSEA. V shed 4 bases and J shed 0 bases, with 13 bases lying between them. The CDR3 is CSVATRAASYEQYF. DNA of the CDR3: TGCAGCGTTGCTACCAGGGCCGCCTCCTACGAGCAGTACTTC.

The CDR3 region has the DNA TGTGCCAGCTCACCAAGGACGGGGATCACCTACGAGCAGTACTTC. Its protein product is CASSPRTGITYEQYF. The J gene is TRBJ2-7, the V gene TRBV18; TRBD2 is a possible D gene (5 bases). Trimming cost V 2 bases and J 2 bases, with 13 bases left between them. The CDR3 has 15 amino acids. Looked up from germline, CDR1 is KGHSH and CDR2 is LQKENI.

The gene calls are TRBV5-5 and TRBJ2-7; no firm D call. Germline CDR1 SGHKS, CDR2 YYEKEE (reference sequence). This CDR3 has 15 residues. Trimming took off 2 bases at V and 3 bases at J, with 15 bases between the two ends. The CDR3 protein is CASSLPDTSHYEQYF. As DNA, the CDR3 is TGTGCCAGCAGCTTACCCGACACAAGTCACTACGAGCAGTACTTC.

The chain couples TRBV5-1 to TRBJ2-5; D perhaps matches TRBD2 (7 bases). V was shortened by 0 bases and J by 2 bases, with 20 bases between the two germline ends. Per germline, CDR1 SGHRS and CDR2 YFSETQ. The CDR3 contains 18 residues. CDR3 in amino acids: CASSLGLIGGGLQETQYF. The CDR3 bases are TGCGCCAGCAGCTTGGGCCTTATTGGCGGGGGCTTACAAGAGACCCAGTACTTC.

This chain links TRBV2 with TRBJ1-2; 7 nucleotides match TRBD1. The CDR3 has 15 residues. CDR1 and CDR2 (germline): SNHLY, FYNNEI. J gave up 2 bases and V 5 bases, and 8 bases lay outside the gene matches. The CDR3 region has the DNA TGTGCCAGCAGTAACGTGGGACAGATAAACTATGGCTACACCTTC. It is translated as CASSNVGQINYGYTF.

V and J are TRBV5-4 and TRBJ2-5; possible D gene TRBD2, 6 bases. CDR3 size: 14 residues. CDR1 is SGHNT, CDR2 YYREEE, per germline (reference sequence). The ends were cut back, 0 bases at V and 0 bases at J, with 6 bases in the middle. The CDR3 DNA reads TGTGCCAGCAGCTTGGGGACTAACCAAGAGACCCAGTACTTC. It specifies CASSLGTNQETQYF.

The chain links TRBV5-1 to TRBJ2-7, with 8 bases matching TRBD1. V lost 0 bases, J lost 4 bases, and 6 bases stayed unmatched. This CDR3 has 15 amino acids. Germline CDR1 SGHRS, CDR2 YFSETQ. The CDR3, as DNA: TGCGCCAGCAGCTTGGGGGGACAGGACGTTTACGAGCAGTACTTC. Translation gives CASSLGGQDVYEQYF.

This clone was seen just once. CDR3 in DNA: TGTGCCAGCAGCACTCGGGGGGGGAACACTGAAGCTTTCTTT. Translated, it gives CASSTRGGNTEAFF. The gene calls are TRBV7-2 and TRBJ1-1; D may be TRBD1 (5 bases). The germline V gene encodes CDR1 SGHTA and CDR2 FQGNSA. Trimming pared 5 bases from V and 1 base from J, leaving 11 bases between. This CDR3 comprises 14 residues. Combining the CDR3 with reference TRBV7-2 and TRBJ1-1 gives the whole variable domain GAGVSQSPSNKVTEKGKDVELRCDPISGHTALYWYRQSLGQGLEFLIYFQGNSAPDKSGLPSDRFSAERTGGSVSTLTIQRTQQEDSAVYLCASSTRGGNTEAFFGQGTRLTVV.

Only one count was recorded for this clone. The rearrangement links TRBV7-2 to TRBJ2-1; D remains ambiguous. Germline V gene data show CDR1 as SGHTA and CDR2 as FQGNSA. This CDR3 is 14 amino acids long. The V end lost 0 bases, the J end lost 5 bases, and 8 bases lay between the germline ends. Written as DNA, the CDR3 is TGTGCCAGCAGCTTAGCCACCAGAAACAATGAGCAGTTCTTC. Its translation: CASSLATRNNEQFF. Filled out from reference TRBV7-2 and TRBJ2-1, the complete variable domain reads GAGVSQSPSNKVTEKGKDVELRCDPISGHTALYWYRQSLGQGLEFLIYFQGNSAPDKSGLPSDRFSAERTGGSVSTLTIQRTQQEDSAVYLCASSLATRNNEQFFGPGTRLTVL.

This rearrangement joins TRBV5-4 to TRBJ2-7; no reliable D call. Trimming left V 0 bases short and J 2 bases short, with 12 bases between. The V gene's germline CDR1 is SGHNT and CDR2 YYREEE (reference sequence). The CDR3 loop spans 15 amino acids. The CDR3 DNA sequence: TGTGCCAGCAGCTTGGGGGCAGCAGATCCCTACGAGCAGTACTTC. Protein sequence: CASSLGAADPYEQYF.

J is TRBJ1-6 and V is TRBV16; the match to TRBD1 covers 8 bases. The V gene's germline CDR1 is KGHSY and CDR2 FQNENV. The CDR3 sequence is 14 residues long. Trimming removed 8 bases from V and 9 bases from J; junction bases left unmatched: 9. CDR3 residues: CASRIPGGGSPLHF. The CDR3 coding sequence is TGTGCCAGCCGAATTCCAGGGGGCGGTTCACCCCTCCACTTT.

The genes are TRBV30 and TRBJ2-1; D perhaps matches TRBD1 (6 bases). Germline CDR1 is GTSNPN and CDR2 is SVGIG (reference sequence). The CDR3 has 12 amino acids. The ends were cut back, 2 bases at V and 8 bases at J, with 10 bases in the middle. CDR3 nucleotide sequence: TGTGCCTGGAGTCCACAGGGCGATGAGCAGTTCTTC. Translating it yields CAWSPQGDEQFF.

This clone is labeled as medium-sized. The genes are TRBV10-3 and TRBJ1-1, with 7 bases aligning to TRBD1. With 4 bases clipped from V and 1 base from J, the junction kept 6 bases outside the gene matches. The CDR3 covers 15 residues. The germline V gene has CDR1 ENHRY and CDR2 SYGVKD. The CDR3 here is CAISGTGTANTEAFF. The CDR3 DNA follows: TGTGCCATCAGTGGGACCGGGACAGCGAACACTGAAGCTTTCTTT.

This chain connects TRBV4-1 to TRBJ1-1, with 7 bases aligning to TRBD1. V lost 1 base, J lost 12 bases, and 14 bases stayed unmatched. Germline-derived CDR1 and CDR2 are MGHRA and YSYEKL. This CDR3 spans 15 amino acids. The CDR3 sequence is CASSQVDTLTGLPFF. The CDR3 nucleotides are TGCGCCAGCAGCCAAGTCGATACCTTGACAGGGTTGCCTTTCTTT.

This clone was seen only once. The chain combines TRBV5-6 with TRBJ2-7, with TRBD1 matching over 7 bases. The CDR3 contains 13 residues. V was pared by 5 bases and J by 1 base, with 3 bases of the junction left unmatched. CDR1 and CDR2 (germline): SGHDT, YYEEEE. As DNA, the CDR3 is TGTGCCAGCAGATCACAGGGGTCCTACGAGCAGTACTTC. Translation: CASRSQGSYEQYF.

CDR3 loop: CASSQSGAGEKLFF. The CDR3 DNA follows: TGTGCCAGCAGCCAATCAGGGGCTGGGGAAAAACTGTTTTTT. V and J are TRBV3-1 (or the pseudogene TRBV3-2) and TRBJ1-4, with D maybe TRBD1 (6 bases). CDR1 LGHDT and CDR2 YNNKEL come from the germline V gene (reference sequence). V was clipped by 2 bases and J by 8 bases, with 12 bases between them. The CDR3 has 14 amino acids.

The chain uses TRBV29-1 and TRBJ1-2; D uncertain. Looked up from germline, CDR1 is SQVTM and CDR2 is ANQGSEA. The CDR3 is 13 amino acids. Trimming took off 0 bases at V and 8 bases at J, with 13 bases between the two ends. CDR3 bases: TGCAGCGTTGAAGACCCAGCCGGGGTGGGCTACACCTTC. Translating gives CSVEDPAGVGYTF.

The genes are TRBV7-9 and TRBJ1-2, with D perhaps matching TRBD1 (5 bases). Trimming removed 5 bases from V and 4 bases from J, with 23 bases in between. Germline CDR1 SEHNR, CDR2 FQNEAQ (reference sequence). This CDR3 has 17 residues. Here the CDR3 DNA reads TGTGCCAGCAGCCCCACCCTTCGGGAGGACATACCCTATGGCTACACCTTC. Its protein is CASSPTLREDIPYGYTF.

The V call is TRBV25-1, the J call TRBJ1-5, with 9 bases that match TRBD1. Germline CDR1 reads MGHDK; CDR2 reads SYGVNS. The CDR3 has 14 residues. V lost 4 bases to trimming and J lost 9 bases; unmatched junction nucleotides: 7. In nucleotides, the CDR3 is TGTGCCAGCAGTGTGGGGGGACAGGGTGGGCCCCAGCATTTT. Translated, it gives CASSVGGQGGPQHF.

The chain recombines TRBV4-2 with TRBJ2-3; D not resolved. The germline V gene has CDR1 LGHNA and CDR2 YNFKEQ. The CDR3 runs 16 residues. V lost 0 bases and J 1 base, leaving 11 bases between the germline ends. The DNA of the CDR3 is TGTGCCAGCAGCCAAGATGGCTTTTTGGGCACAGATACGCAGTATTTT. Encoded protein: CASSQDGFLGTDTQYF.